Presented here are 18 T cell receptor beta chains from one specimen sequenced in a study of T cell responses to AZD1222 COVID-19 vaccine (dated by TCRdb to the early 2020s). Libraries were made using the immunoSEQ multiplex PCR assay. The table comes from immuneACCESS by way of TCRdb, which keeps in-frame sequences with V and J called. Part of the clones is missing from these tables; in studies checked, under half for an unresolved V gene and the rest for unknown reasons. The sample has fewer than 150,000 clones on record, roughly 90% of them singletons. The top ten hold 4.5% to 6.5% of the sample. The time point label, read with the paper, signifies: about 28 days (+/-7) after the second vaccine dose. The sequencing here drew on peripheral blood, taken 28 days after the second AZD1222 dose. The receptors derive from an adult who received the AZD1222 COVID-19 vaccine.

This clone was seen only once. V gene TRBV5-5 combines with J gene TRBJ2-2; TRBD2 matches at 9 bases. The V segment lost 4 bases and the J segment 2 bases; nucleotides outside the gene matches: 3. The CDR3 contains 15 residues. CDR1 SGHKS and CDR2 YYEKEE come from the germline V gene (reference sequence). CDR3 nucleotide sequence: TGTGCCAGCAGCCGTAGCGGGAGAAACACCGGGGAGCTGTTTTTT. Amino acids: CASSRSGRNTGELFF.

The chain employs TRBV4-3 and TRBJ1-1; D may be TRBD1 (6 bases). Per germline, CDR1 LGHNA and CDR2 YSLEER. CDR3 length: 14 amino acids. Deletions cut 3 bases from V and 4 bases from J, with 12 bases between. The CDR3 nucleotides are TGCGCCAGCAGCCATCGAGGGGGTAGCACTGAAGCTTTCTTT. Its protein product is CASSHRGGSTEAFF.

The chain couples TRBV19 to TRBJ1-1; 8 bases map to TRBD1. The CDR3 covers 14 residues. V was clipped by 4 bases and J by 3 bases; unmatched bases: 4. CDR1 and CDR2 (germline): LNHDA, SQIVND (reference sequence). In DNA form, the CDR3 reads TGTGCCAGTAGTAGACAGGGGAAGTACACTGAAGCTTTCTTT. This sequence encodes CASSRQGKYTEAFF.

Written as DNA, the CDR3 is TGTGCCAGCATCCCAACTAGCGGGAGGCACGAGCAGTACTTC. This codes for CASIPTSGRHEQYF. This chain links TRBV27 with TRBJ2-7; 12 bases are shared with TRBD2. This CDR3 region has 14 residues. J gave up 5 bases and V 7 bases, and 6 bases lay outside the gene matches. The germline CDR1 and CDR2 sequences are MNHEY and SMNVEV (reference sequence).

This clone has just a few counts. Additional DNA sequences in this sample encode the identical CDR3. The chain uses TRBV4-2 and TRBJ1-5; no clear D. CDR1 is LGHNA, CDR2 YNFKEQ, per germline. Trimming pared 2 bases from V and 4 bases from J, leaving 9 bases between. This CDR3 contains 14 residues. CDR3 nucleotide sequence: TGTGCCAGCAGCCAACAGGTAGGGAATCAGCCCCAGCATTTT. Amino acids: CASSQQVGNQPQHF.

The chain is built from TRBV4-1 and TRBJ2-3; D gene uncertain. Germline values: CDR1 MGHRA, CDR2 YSYEKL. Trimming cost V 0 bases and J 1 base, with 5 bases left between them. This CDR3 is built from 14 residues. CDR3 nucleotides: TGCGCCAGCAGCCAAGATCCCCGCACAGATACGCAGTATTTT. It codes for CASSQDPRTDTQYF.

The rearrangement links TRBV29-1 to TRBJ1-2, with D possibly matching TRBD1 (5 bases). Germline CDR1 SQVTM, CDR2 ANQGSEA. CDR3 size: 12 residues. The V and J ends lost 7 bases and 3 bases respectively, with 12 bases between them. The CDR3 sequence is CSGVQGDYGYTF. CDR3 nucleotide sequence: TGCAGCGGTGTTCAGGGTGACTATGGCTACACCTTC.

V usage is TRBV28 and J usage is TRBJ1-2; no clear D. Trimming left V 7 bases short and J 4 bases short, with 22 bases between. The V gene's germline CDR1 is MDHEN and CDR2 SYDVKM. There are 16 residues in the CDR3. CDR3 bases: TGTGCCAGCATCTCTCACCCACCCAATAATATCTATGGCTACACCTTC. Amino acids: CASISHPPNNIYGYTF.

The chain joins TRBV30 to TRBJ1-6; no clear D. Trimming removed 2 bases at V and 7 bases at J, with 15 bases between. CDR1 GTSNPN and CDR2 SVGIG come from the germline V gene (reference sequence). The CDR3 sequence is 15 residues long. CDR3 sequence (DNA): TGTGCCTGGAGTTACACGGCAGGAGGAAATTCACCCCTCCACTTT. Its translation: CAWSYTAGGNSPLHF.

The chain joins TRBV29-1 to TRBJ2-1; 9 positions match TRBD2. The trim removed 3 bases at V and 4 bases at J, leaving 7 bases unmatched. Germline CDR1 reads SQVTM; CDR2 reads ANQGSEA. CDR3 size: 15 residues. In nucleotides, the CDR3 is TGCAGCGTTGAGCCGGGACTAGCCCTATACAATGAGCAGTTCTTC. Encoded protein: CSVEPGLALYNEQFF.

This chain links TRBV5-5 with TRBJ2-7; 7 positions agree with TRBD1. CDR1 and CDR2 from the germline V gene are SGHKS and YYEKEE (reference sequence). J gave up 2 bases and V 9 bases, and 5 bases lay outside the gene matches. The CDR3 is 12 residues long. For the CDR3, the DNA is TGTGCCACCGGGACAGCGACCTACGAGCAGTACTTC. Translation: CATGTATYEQYF.

The genes are TRBV2 and TRBJ1-2; TRBD1 matches 7 bases. Germline V gives CDR1 SNHLY, CDR2 FYNNEI. V lost 8 bases to trimming and J lost 0 bases; unmatched junction nucleotides: 15. CDR3 length: 17 amino acids. The CDR3: CASFHKKQGTANYGYTF. The CDR3 nucleotides read TGTGCCAGCTTTCACAAGAAACAGGGGACCGCTAACTATGGCTACACCTTC.

The chain joins TRBV24-1 to TRBJ1-2, with 10 bases that match TRBD1. V lost 2 bases to trimming and J lost 8 bases; unmatched junction nucleotides: 10. The germline gives CDR1 KGHDR, CDR2 SFDVKD. The length of the CDR3 is 16 residues. The CDR3 spells CATSDSPGQGMEGYTF. As DNA, the CDR3 is TGTGCCACCAGTGATTCGCCGGGACAGGGGATGGAAGGCTACACCTTC.

This chain links TRBV6-6 with TRBJ1-5, with TRBD1 identical over 7 bases. V was pared by 4 bases and J by 2 bases, with 2 bases of the junction left unmatched. Germline V CDR1 and CDR2: MNHNY, SVGAGI (reference sequence). The CDR3 totals 14 residues. Here the CDR3 DNA reads TGTGCCAGCAGTTGGCAGGGGGGCAATCAGCCCCAGCATTTT. Protein sequence: CASSWQGGNQPQHF.

The chain links TRBV5-4 to TRBJ2-5, with 11 bases aligning to TRBD2. Germline V gives CDR1 SGHNT, CDR2 YYREEE (reference sequence). This CDR3 has 15 residues. V trimming: 3 bases; J trimming: 1 base; junction bases outside the gene matches: 2. CDR3 DNA sequence: TGTGCCAGCAGCTCGGGACTAGCGGCCCAAGAGACCCAGTACTTC. This encodes CASSSGLAAQETQYF.

V is TRBV18 and J is TRBJ2-1; D is uncertain. The CDR3 runs to 14 residues. V shed 0 bases and J shed 7 bases, with 10 bases lying between them. The germline V gene encodes CDR1 KGHSH and CDR2 LQKENI. CDR3 nucleotides: TGTGCCAGCTCACCACCGGAAGGTGTGAATGAGCAGTTCTTC. This gives the protein CASSPPEGVNEQFF. Full variable domain (remainder filled in from reference TRBV18 and TRBJ2-1): NAGVMQNPRHLVRRRGQEARLRCSPMKGHSHVYWYRQLPEEGLKFMVYLQKENIIDESGMPKERFSAEFPKEGPSILRIQQVVRGDSAAYFCASSPPEGVNEQFFGPGTRLTVL.

The chain employs TRBV25-1 and TRBJ1-3; 9 bases fit TRBD1. The CDR3 contains 16 residues. CDR1 and CDR2 (germline): MGHDK, SYGVNS. J lost 5 bases, V lost 6 bases, and 11 bases had no gene match. For the CDR3, the DNA is TGTGCCAGCAGCCCCGAGGGACAGGGAAAAAGAAACACCATATATTTT. Protein product: CASSPEGQGKRNTIYF.

The chain uses TRBV28 and TRBJ1-4; TRBD1 matches 9 bases. The CDR3 covers 18 residues. Trimming at V came to 7 bases and at J to 4 bases, leaving 16 bases not matched to a gene. Germline V gene lookup returns CDR1 MDHEN and CDR2 SYDVKM. The CDR3 reads CASTSDRDRVFYNEKLFF. The CDR3 DNA reads TGTGCCAGCACATCTGACCGGGACAGGGTTTTTTATAATGAAAAACTGTTTTTT.